One and the same sample provided the 27 T cell receptor beta chains below, sequenced in a study of cytomegalovirus exposure and HLA in healthy donors. Use of 60 Vbeta and 13 Jbeta primers characterized the PCR. Some clones are missing from TCRdb's copy, which holds only in-frame ones; the method was immunoSEQ multiplex PCR. The sample consists of approximately 140,000 clones, 75% to 85% of them appearing once. The sequenced sample was PBMCs. All receptors come from a man aged 50 to 60 in good health and CMV-seronegative.

The CDR3 DNA reads TGCGCCAGCAGCTTGTTCGGGACAGAAAGCTCACCCCTCCACTTT. It is translated as CASSLFGTESSPLHF. The V gene is TRBV5-1, the J gene TRBJ1-6; 7 bases are shared with TRBD1. This CDR3 region has 15 residues. In germline, CDR1 is SGHRS, CDR2 YFSETQ. V lost 1 base to trimming and J lost 10 bases; unmatched junction nucleotides: 8.

CDR3: CASRKTGLGDEQYF. CDR3 coding DNA: TGCGCCAGCAGAAAAACAGGGTTGGGCGACGAGCAGTACTTC. The gene calls are TRBV5-1 and TRBJ2-7, with D tentatively TRBD1 (6 bases). Germline V gene lookup returns CDR1 SGHRS and CDR2 YFSETQ. The germline V and J ends were trimmed by 5 bases and 5 bases, with 17 bases remaining between them. This CDR3 has 14 residues.

A single count supports this clone. CDR3 DNA: TGTGCCAGCAGTTCACAGGGGGGCACTGAAGCTTTCTTT. Encoded protein: CASSSQGGTEAFF. The genes are TRBV28 and TRBJ1-1; 8 nucleotides line up with TRBD1. V gave up 4 bases and J gave up 4 bases; unmatched junction bases: 2. The CDR3 sequence is 13 residues long. Per the germline V gene, CDR1 is MDHEN and CDR2 is SYDVKM.

This chain connects TRBV2 to TRBJ1-5; TRBD1 matches 8 bases. The CDR3 has 13 amino acids. Trimming cost V 6 bases and J 7 bases; bases outside gene matches: 5. The germline gives CDR1 SNHLY, CDR2 FYNNEI. The CDR3 DNA reads TGTGCCAGCAGCGGACAGGGAGGGCAGCCCCAGCATTTT. Translation: CASSGQGGQPQHF.

The rearrangement uses TRBV4-2 and TRBJ2-7, with 9 nucleotides matching TRBD2. Germline lookup yields CDR1 LGHNA and CDR2 YNFKEQ. The CDR3 has 15 amino acids. Trimming took 3 bases from V and 4 from J; bases not matched to a gene: 7. The DNA of the CDR3 is TGTGCCAGCAGCCATTTAGCGGGGGAGGGTTACGAGCAGTACTTC. Amino acids: CASSHLAGEGYEQYF.

The genes are TRBV19 and TRBJ1-1; D unresolved. The CDR3 runs to 15 residues. Germline values: CDR1 LNHDA, CDR2 SQIVND (reference sequence). V lost 3 bases to trimming and J lost 4 bases, with 15 bases between them. CDR3 nucleotide sequence: TGTGCCAGTAGTATGGGAAGCCGAGGGAGCACTGAAGCTTTCTTT. Encoded protein: CASSMGSRGSTEAFF.

V is TRBV4-3 and J is TRBJ2-7, with D possibly TRBD2 on 6 matching bases. V was trimmed by 0 bases and J by 5 bases, leaving 17 bases between them. CDR3 length: 16 residues. Germline V gene data show CDR1 as LGHNA and CDR2 as YSLEER. CDR3 coding DNA: TGCGCCAGCAGCCAAGATTGGATTTCGGGAGCCCACGAGCAGTACTTC. Translation gives CASSQDWISGAHEQYF.

V and J are TRBV29-1 and TRBJ1-1; 8 nucleotides agree with TRBD1. This CDR3 contains 13 residues. J gave up 1 base and V 7 bases, and 5 bases lay outside the gene matches. Germline assignment: CDR1 SQVTM and CDR2 ANQGSEA. The chain's CDR3 is CSGTGTGNTEAFF. CDR3 sequence (DNA): TGCAGCGGAACCGGGACAGGGAACACTGAAGCTTTCTTT.

This chain links TRBV9 with TRBJ1-5; 7 nucleotides align to TRBD1. CDR1 and CDR2 (germline): SGDLS, YYNGEE. The length of the CDR3 is 15 residues. The ends lost 4 bases at V and 3 bases at J; junction bases unmatched: 7. CDR3 region: CASSSRGVANQPQHF. Written as DNA, the CDR3 is TGTGCCAGCAGCTCCAGGGGGGTGGCCAATCAGCCCCAGCATTTT.

The chain uses TRBV2 and TRBJ1-2; 8 nucleotides line up with TRBD1. V was pared by 4 bases and J by 7 bases, with 14 bases of the junction left unmatched. The CDR3 contains 16 residues. The germline V gene has CDR1 SNHLY and CDR2 FYNNEI. CDR3 residues: CASSGVSGGGLSGYTF. The DNA of the CDR3 is TGTGCCAGCAGTGGCGTCTCAGGGGGCGGCCTAAGTGGCTACACCTTC.

This clone was picked up one time. The CDR3 sequence: CASSPDRGANTEAFF. The CDR3 region has the DNA TGTGCCAGCAGCCCCGACAGGGGGGCGAACACTGAAGCTTTCTTT. This rearrangement joins TRBV7-9 to TRBJ1-1, with 9 bases lining up with TRBD1. Germline values: CDR1 SEHNR, CDR2 FQNEAQ (reference sequence). The J segment lost 1 base and the V segment lost 5 bases, leaving 5 bases of the junction unmatched. CDR3 length: 15 residues.

CDR3 sequence: CASSGGAGPYNEQFF. The CDR3 coding sequence is TGTGCCAGCAGCGGGGGGGCCGGGCCCTACAATGAGCAGTTCTTC. The rearrangement joins TRBV6-6 to TRBJ2-1, with 8 bases that match TRBD2. Germline lookup yields CDR1 MNHNY and CDR2 SVGAGI (reference sequence). Trimming at V came to 6 bases and at J to 2 bases, leaving 6 bases not matched to a gene. The CDR3 covers 15 residues.

The chain has TRBV15 and TRBJ1-6; possible D gene TRBD1, 5 bases. Germline CDR1 and CDR2: LNHNV and YYDKDF (reference sequence). CDR3 size: 17 residues. Trimming stripped 0 bases from V and 2 bases from J, with 11 bases between. The CDR3 DNA follows: TGTGCCACCAGCAGAGATGCAGGGAGGACCTATAATTCACCCCTCCACTTT. Protein: CATSRDAGRTYNSPLHF.

This chain joins TRBV30 and TRBJ2-5, with 7 bases matching TRBD1. The CDR3 totals 13 residues. The V gene's germline CDR1 is GTSNPN and CDR2 SVGIG (reference sequence). Trimming removed 0 bases from V and 2 bases from J; junction bases left unmatched: 0. CDR3 sequence: CAWSVRGQETQYF. In nucleotides, the CDR3 is TGTGCCTGGAGTGTCAGGGGGCAAGAGACCCAGTACTTC.

This clone was counted only a few times. V usage is TRBV4-2 and J usage is TRBJ2-5; TRBD1 aligns across 9 bases. The trim removed 1 base at V and 5 bases at J, leaving 11 bases unmatched. Germline V gene data show CDR1 as LGHNA and CDR2 as YNFKEQ. The CDR3 is 17 residues long. Here the CDR3 DNA reads TGTGCCAGCAGCCAAGCTGCGACAGGGGGGATAGTGGAGACCCAGTACTTC. Amino acids: CASSQAATGGIVETQYF.

The V and J genes are TRBV6-5 and TRBJ2-7; 7 positions match TRBD1. V shed 5 bases and J 3 bases; nucleotides not matched to a gene: 7. The CDR3 runs 14 residues. CDR1 MNHEY and CDR2 SVGAGI come from the germline V gene. CDR3 DNA sequence: TGTGCCAGCAGTCGTAAGACAGGGTTCTACGAGCAGTACTTC. Residues: CASSRKTGFYEQYF.

V is TRBV4-2 and J is TRBJ1-1; perhaps TRBD1 as D (5 bases). There are 15 residues in the CDR3. V lost 0 bases to trimming and J lost 5 bases, with 13 bases between them. In germline, CDR1 is LGHNA, CDR2 YNFKEQ. The CDR3 reads CASSQDSAGGTEAFF. The CDR3 DNA reads TGTGCCAGCAGCCAAGATTCTGCGGGGGGGACTGAAGCTTTCTTT.

The chain carries TRBV7-6 and TRBJ1-1; D might be TRBD1 (6 bases). The germline gives CDR1 SGHVS, CDR2 FNYEAQ. V was cut by 4 bases and J by 2 bases, with 11 bases left in between. The CDR3 is 14 amino acids. The CDR3 here is CASSSLQGNTEAFF. The CDR3 bases are TGTGCCAGCAGCTCGTTACAGGGAAACACTGAAGCTTTCTTT.

The chain has TRBV5-4 and TRBJ2-2; 7 bases line up with TRBD1. Germline CDR1 is SGHNT and CDR2 is YYREEE (reference sequence). The length of the CDR3 is 14 residues. The V and J ends lost 2 bases and 3 bases, in that order; junction bases with no gene match: 1. The CDR3 sequence: CASSFGQDTGELFF. The CDR3 nucleotides are TGTGCCAGCAGCTTCGGACAGGACACCGGGGAGCTGTTTTTT.

The rearrangement links TRBV6-5 to TRBJ1-2, with TRBD1 matching over 10 bases. Losses at the gene ends were 4 bases for V and 2 bases for J; bases not matched to a gene: 1. This CDR3 has 14 residues. Germline lookup yields CDR1 MNHEY and CDR2 SVGAGI. The CDR3 region has the DNA TGTGCCAGCAGTTGGGGACAGGGGAACTATGGCTACACCTTC. This codes for CASSWGQGNYGYTF.

The chain has TRBV30 and TRBJ1-2; tentatively, D is TRBD1 (5 bases). The CDR3 sequence is 14 residues long. Germline V gene sequence: CDR1 GTSNPN, CDR2 SVGIG (reference sequence). The germline V and J ends were trimmed by 0 bases and 7 bases, with 15 bases remaining between them. DNA of the CDR3: TGTGCCTGGAGTGTACGTCGGGGGTCTGGTGGCTACACCTTC. Residues: CAWSVRRGSGGYTF.

This clone appeared once. V and J are TRBV5-1 and TRBJ1-1; TRBD1 is a possible D gene (5 bases). The V gene's germline CDR1 is SGHRS and CDR2 YFSETQ. This CDR3 is 17 amino acids long. V was trimmed by 0 bases and J by 2 bases, leaving 17 bases between them. In DNA, the CDR3 is TGCGCCAGCAGCTTGGTCCCCTCGAGACAGAAAAACACTGAAGCTTTCTTT. Its translation: CASSLVPSRQKNTEAFF.

The chain has TRBV6-5 and TRBJ1-3; D is unresolved. Germline CDR1 is MNHEY and CDR2 is SVGAGI. The CDR3 totals 14 residues. Trimming left V 1 base short and J 4 bases short, with 8 bases between. CDR3 loop: CASSYLGSGNTIYF. In DNA, the CDR3 is TGTGCCAGCAGTTACTTGGGGAGCGGAAACACCATATATTTT.

The chain is built from TRBV27 and TRBJ1-2; 7 bases map to TRBD1. The CDR3 contains 14 residues. V shed 4 bases and J 7 bases; nucleotides not matched to a gene: 9. CDR1 and CDR2 (germline): MNHEY, SMNVEV (reference sequence). CDR3 sequence reads: CASSSDAGQFGYTF. Here the CDR3 DNA reads TGTGCCAGCAGTTCAGACGCGGGACAGTTTGGCTACACCTTC.

This chain uses TRBV2 with TRBJ1-6, with a weak D call TRBD1 (5 bases). Germline CDR1 is SNHLY and CDR2 is FYNNEI. The V end lost 2 bases, the J end lost 6 bases, and 11 bases lay between the germline ends. The CDR3 is 15 residues long. This CDR3 reads CASSEFGGGNSPLHF. CDR3 nucleotides: TGTGCCAGCAGTGAATTCGGGGGAGGTAATTCACCCCTCCACTTT.

The CDR3 DNA reads TGTGCCAGCAGTTTACTAGCGGGGTTAGCCTCAGATACGCAGTATTTT. Translating gives CASSLLAGLASDTQYF. The J gene is TRBJ2-3, the V gene TRBV6-5; 10 nucleotides agree with TRBD2. V trimming: 4 bases; J trimming: 4 bases; junction bases outside the gene matches: 8. Germline V gene lookup returns CDR1 MNHEY and CDR2 SVGAGI. This CDR3 has 16 amino acids.

V and J are TRBV6-1 and TRBJ1-4, with D perhaps TRBD1 (6 bases). The CDR3 has 13 amino acids. Germline assignment: CDR1 MNHNS and CDR2 SASEGT. V lost 6 bases, J lost 6 bases, and 11 bases lay in between. The CDR3 coding sequence is TGTGCCAGCAGATCCGGGACATATGAAAAACTGTTTTTT. This translates into CASRSGTYEKLFF.